The rows below give T cell receptor beta chains drawn from one sample of a study of cytomegalovirus exposure and HLA in healthy donors. The repertoire was sequenced with immunoSEQ multiplex PCR; TCRdb's copy has only in-frame clones and lacks some. The sample consists of 110,000 or so clones, more than 75% of them appearing once. Sequenced: PBMCs. Source of these receptors: a woman aged 25 to 45 in good health and CMV-seronegative. CDR3s include the opening cysteine and the closing phenylalanine or tryptophan. Fields, in order: V gene, D gene, J gene, CDR3 length, clone size, CDR3 protein, CDR3 DNA. The D gene is left open where the match is weak. Some rows have no size entry. The others give once, few or many, or a class for an expanded clone.

TRBV5-6	NA	TRBJ1-1	17	NA	CASSFRRVVVLQTEAFF	TGTGCCAGCAGCTTTAGGAGGGTGGTGGTCCTCCAAACTGAAGCTTTCTTT
TRBV7-3	TRBD2	TRBJ2-7	16	once	CASSPSFGGGAGEQYF	TGTGCCAGCAGCCCCTCCTTCGGCGGGGGGGCGGGCGAGCAGTACTTC
TRBV19	TRBD1	TRBJ1-2	15	NA	CASTPGTGRVYGYTF	TGTGCCAGTACCCCCGGGACAGGTCGGGTCTATGGCTACACCTTC
TRBV6-5	NA	TRBJ2-7	13	NA	CASGGASFGEQYF	TGTGCCAGCGGCGGGGCAAGTTTTGGAGAGCAGTACTTC
TRBV6-1	TRBD1	TRBJ2-2	16	once	CASSETTGANTGELFF	TGTGCCAGCAGTGAGACGACAGGGGCGAACACCGGGGAGCTGTTTTTT
TRBV10-3	TRBD2	TRBJ2-5	17	once	CAISEPTSGGGRETQYF	TGTGCCATCAGTGAGCCTACTAGCGGTGGAGGCAGGGAGACCCAGTACTTC
TRBV19	NA	TRBJ2-1	13	NA	CASSMGVSGEQFF	TGTGCCAGTAGTATGGGTGTGTCGGGAGAGCAGTTCTTC
TRBV6-5	NA	TRBJ2-7	15	NA	CASSYSGTSNYEQYF	TGTGCCAGCAGTTACAGTGGGACATCGAACTACGAGCAGTACTTC
TRBV30	TRBD2	TRBJ2-3	16	NA	CAWSVSSGGGQNTQYF	TGTGCCTGGAGTGTTAGTAGCGGGGGGGGGCAAAATACGCAGTATTTT
TRBV5-6	NA	TRBJ2-2	15	once	CASSQKSRNTGELFF	TGTGCCAGCAGCCAAAAGTCTAGGAACACCGGGGAGCTGTTTTTT
TRBV5-1	TRBD2	TRBJ2-2	15	NA	CASTELAVNTGELFF	TGCGCCAGCACCGAACTAGCGGTGAACACCGGGGAGCTGTTTTTT
TRBV10-3	TRBD1	TRBJ1-1	13	once	CAIRTGTGNEAFF	TGTGCCATCCGGACCGGGACAGGGAATGAAGCTTTCTTT
TRBV30	NA	TRBJ1-5	12	few	CAWADNNQPQHF	TGTGCCTGGGCGGACAACAATCAGCCCCAGCATTTT
TRBV6-5	NA	TRBJ2-5	13	NA	CASSKQVKETQYF	TGTGCCAGCAGTAAACAGGTCAAAGAGACCCAGTACTTC
TRBV18	TRBD2	TRBJ2-2	16	NA	CASSPQRGGHTGELFF	TGTGCCAGCTCACCTCAGCGGGGGGGCCACACCGGGGAGCTGTTTTTT
TRBV7-8	TRBD1	TRBJ1-1	15	NA	CASSLADRRVTEAFF	TGTGCCAGCAGCTTAGCGGACAGGAGGGTCACTGAAGCTTTCTTT
TRBV7-8	TRBD1	TRBJ2-3	15	NA	CASSSGQGSTDTQYF	TGTGCCAGCAGCTCGGGACAGGGGTCCACAGATACGCAGTATTTT
TRBV5-4	TRBD1	TRBJ1-2	16	NA	CASSLGPGQASYGYTF	TGTGCCAGCAGCTTGGGACCGGGACAGGCAAGCTATGGCTACACCTTC
TRBV14	TRBD1	TRBJ2-1	14	NA	CASSHWDRLNEQFF	TGTGCCAGCAGCCATTGGGACAGACTCAATGAGCAGTTCTTC
TRBV29-1	TRBD2	TRBJ2-3	14	NA	CSVDAGGPGDTQYF	TGCAGCGTTGATGCGGGGGGGCCGGGAGATACGCAGTATTTT
TRBV5-1	TRBD1	TRBJ1-2	16	few	CASSWLRGTDNYGYTF	TGCGCCAGCAGCTGGCTCCGTGGGACAGATAACTATGGCTACACCTTC
TRBV6-1	TRBD1	TRBJ2-7	14	NA	CASSFGQGVYEQYF	TGTGCCAGCAGTTTTGGACAGGGAGTCTACGAGCAGTACTTC
TRBV19	NA	TRBJ1-3	12	once	CASGDKGNTIYF	TGTGCCAGTGGGGACAAAGGAAACACCATATATTTT
TRBV5-1	TRBD1	TRBJ1-2	13	few	CASSGTGSYGYTF	TGCGCCAGCAGCGGGACAGGGAGCTATGGCTACACCTTC
TRBV2	NA	TRBJ2-2	14	NA	CASRETRDTGELFF	TGTGCCAGCAGGGAGACTAGGGACACCGGGGAGCTGTTTTTT
TRBV29-1	NA	TRBJ1-1	14	NA	CSVEVQGLNTEAFF	TGCAGCGTTGAAGTTCAGGGATTGAACACTGAAGCTTTCTTT
TRBV19	NA	TRBJ1-6	16	NA	CASSTTGSSYNSPLHF	TGTGCCAGTAGTACTACAGGGAGCTCCTATAATTCACCCCTCCACTTT
TRBV10-3	NA	TRBJ1-5	15	NA	CAISEPGVGNQPQHF	TGTGCCATCAGTGAGCCCGGGGTAGGCAATCAGCCCCAGCATTTT
TRBV5-1	TRBD1	TRBJ2-7	12	NA	CASSSGQYEQYF	TGCGCCAGCAGCTCGGGACAGTACGAGCAGTACTTC
TRBV5-4	TRBD2	TRBJ2-5	19	NA	CASSFILAGGRVGQETQYF	TGTGCCAGCAGCTTCATACTAGCGGGGGGCCGAGTAGGCCAAGAGACCCAGTACTTC
TRBV6-1	NA	TRBJ1-1	14	NA	CASSERGYSAEAFF	TGTGCCAGCAGTGAAAGAGGGTACAGCGCTGAAGCTTTCTTT
TRBV29-1	NA	TRBJ2-2	12	once	CSVGQNTGELFF	TGCAGCGTAGGACAGAACACCGGGGAGCTGTTTTTT
TRBV19	NA	TRBJ1-2	17	NA	CASIGQGPSTANYGYTF	TGTGCCAGTATCGGTCAGGGGCCGTCAACGGCTAACTATGGCTACACCTTC
TRBV7-2	TRBD2	TRBJ2-1	15	NA	CASSIGLAGLGEQFF	TGTGCCAGCAGCATCGGACTAGCGGGGTTGGGTGAGCAGTTCTTC
TRBV5-5	NA	TRBJ1-1	16	once	CASSLGMVGVNTEAFF	TGTGCCAGCAGCTTGGGAATGGTCGGAGTTAACACTGAAGCTTTCTTT
TRBV15	TRBD2	TRBJ2-5	15	NA	CATSRALAGGRTQYF	TGTGCCACCAGCAGAGCACTAGCGGGGGGGCGGACCCAGTACTTC
TRBV18	TRBD1	TRBJ1-4	17	few	CASSPKAQGATNEKLFF	TGTGCCAGCTCACCTAAAGCACAGGGGGCAACTAATGAAAAACTGTTTTTT
TRBV29-1	TRBD1	TRBJ2-7	14	NA	CSVGGQNIPYEQYF	TGCAGCGTTGGGGGACAGAATATACCCTACGAGCAGTACTTC
TRBV10-3	TRBD1	TRBJ1-2	16	NA	CAISESTGGRVSGYTF	TGTGCCATCAGTGAGTCAACAGGGGGCAGAGTCAGCGGCTACACCTTC
TRBV21-1	NA	TRBJ1-2	15	NA	CASGPPRQGLYGYTF	TGTGCCAGCGGCCCCCCCCGACAGGGACTCTATGGCTACACCTTC
TRBV19	TRBD1	TRBJ2-7	15	NA	CASSAGQGPAYEQYF	TGTGCCAGTAGTGCGGGACAGGGACCAGCCTACGAGCAGTACTTC
TRBV7-2	TRBD1	TRBJ1-3	15	NA	CASSTRQGSGNTIYF	TGTGCCAGCAGCACCCGACAGGGCTCTGGAAACACCATATATTTT
TRBV5-1	TRBD2	TRBJ2-5	17	NA	CASSRNLPQGGMETQYF	TGCGCCAGCAGCCGGAACCTCCCGCAGGGAGGGATGGAGACCCAGTACTTC
TRBV7-6	NA	TRBJ1-3	14	NA	CASSRGTSGNTIYF	TGTGCCAGCAGCAGAGGAACCTCTGGAAACACCATATATTTT
TRBV4-2	TRBD2	TRBJ2-3	19	NA	CASSQVRAGGVSSTDTQYF	TGTGCCAGCAGCCAAGTTCGCGCGGGAGGGGTTTCTAGCACAGATACGCAGTATTTT
TRBV7-8	TRBD2	TRBJ2-1	13	NA	CASSLGLPNEQFF	TGTGCCAGCAGCTTGGGACTACCAAATGAGCAGTTCTTC
TRBV28	TRBD2	TRBJ2-2	18	NA	CASSLLRGTSGGTGELFF	TGTGCCAGCAGTTTATTACGGGGGACTAGCGGGGGTACCGGGGAGCTGTTTTTT
TRBV5-1	NA	TRBJ2-2	15	NA	CASSLSPGNTGELFF	TGCGCCAGCAGCTTGTCGCCAGGAAACACCGGGGAGCTGTTTTTT
TRBV28	TRBD2	TRBJ2-1	14	NA	CAGTSGGTYNEQFF	TGTGCCGGTACTAGCGGGGGGACCTACAATGAGCAGTTCTTC
TRBV4-1	NA	TRBJ1-1	16	NA	CASSQSGRGLDTEAFF	TGCGCCAGCAGCCAAAGTGGGAGGGGATTGGACACTGAAGCTTTCTTT
TRBV9	NA	TRBJ2-3	15	once	CASSSRGSGGDTQYF	TGTGCCAGCAGCTCGAGGGGTTCCGGGGGAGATACGCAGTATTTT
TRBV7-9	NA	TRBJ1-1	15	NA	CASSLGSGMNTEAFF	TGTGCCAGCAGCTTAGGGTCGGGTATGAACACTGAAGCTTTCTTT